This passage covers 20 T cell receptor beta chains from one sample sequenced in a study of blood T cell repertoires in COVID-19. Profiling relied on immunoSEQ multiplex PCR, and the TCRdb table lists in-frame clones only, not all of them. The data show about 300,000 clones, about 90% seen once. The sequencing input was peripheral blood. These receptors were obtained from a woman aged 30 to 39 with COVID-19, enrolled during active disease.

This chain uses TRBV25-1 with TRBJ1-5; TRBD1 matches at 8 bases. After removal of 6 bases from V and 5 bases from J, the junction contained 12 bases not matched to a gene. The germline CDR1 and CDR2 sequences are MGHDK and SYGVNS. This CDR3 region has 16 residues. This CDR3 is CASSHQGAQGYQPQHF. The CDR3 DNA is TGTGCCAGCAGCCACCAGGGGGCCCAGGGGTATCAGCCCCAGCATTTT.

This chain connects TRBV5-4 to TRBJ2-1; perhaps TRBD1 as D (6 bases). From germline, CDR1 is SGHNT and CDR2 YYREEE (reference sequence). Trimming left V 3 bases short and J 1 base short, with 11 bases between. The CDR3 sequence is 15 residues long. CDR3 nucleotides: TGTGCCAGCAGCTCGTCCCAGGGGTCCTACAATGAGCAGTTCTTC. Encoded protein: CASSSSQGSYNEQFF.

The CDR3 is CAISSASGQETQYF. The CDR3 nucleotides are TGTGCCATCAGTTCTGCTAGCGGACAAGAGACCCAGTACTTC. The chain joins TRBV10-3 to TRBJ2-5; TRBD2 aligns across 7 bases. Germline V gene lookup returns CDR1 ENHRY and CDR2 SYGVKD. The V gene end was trimmed by 5 bases and the J gene end by 2 bases; junction bases not matched to a gene: 5. The CDR3 spans 14 residues.

The chain joins TRBV4-1 to TRBJ1-2, with TRBD1 identical over 9 bases. Per the germline V gene, CDR1 is MGHRA and CDR2 is YSYEKL. V dropped 1 base and J dropped 4; count of bases not matched to a gene: 13. CDR3 size: 18 residues. CDR3 nucleotides: TGCGCCAGCAGCCAAGGGGGGACAGGGCGAGGTAGAGGCTATGGCTACACCTTC. Amino acid sequence: CASSQGGTGRGRGYGYTF.

The V and J genes are TRBV10-3 and TRBJ2-1; no clear D gene. The CDR3 length is 13 residues. Germline CDR1 and CDR2: ENHRY and SYGVKD. Trimming left V 3 bases short and J 7 bases short, with 10 bases between. The CDR3 here is CAISDYPSNEQFF. The CDR3 nucleotides are TGTGCCATCAGTGACTACCCGAGTAATGAGCAGTTCTTC.

The chain links TRBV4-1 to TRBJ2-1; the match to TRBD2 covers 10 bases. Germline V gene sequence: CDR1 MGHRA, CDR2 YSYEKL. The CDR3 consists of 19 residues. V dropped 3 bases and J dropped 8; count of bases not matched to a gene: 19. The CDR3 protein is CASSHKTSGTSAFPDEQFF. CDR3 nucleotides: TGCGCCAGCAGCCATAAGACAAGTGGGACTAGCGCCTTCCCAGATGAGCAGTTCTTC.

The chain uses TRBV12-3 or TRBV12-4 and TRBJ1-1; D remains unclear. V was clipped by 0 bases and J by 7 bases, with 6 bases between them. The CDR3 is made up of 12 amino acids. CDR3 DNA: TGTGCCAGCAGTTTAGCGGCAGTTGAAGCTTTCTTT. This translates into CASSLAAVEAFF.

The rearrangement uses TRBV6-5 and TRBJ2-3, with 9 nucleotides matching TRBD2. V lost 6 bases, J lost 2 bases, and 3 bases stayed unmatched. From germline, CDR1 is MNHEY and CDR2 SVGAGI. The CDR3 spans 14 residues. The CDR3 sequence is CASRVAGDTDTQYF. The CDR3 DNA reads TGTGCCAGCAGAGTAGCGGGGGACACAGATACGCAGTATTTT.

The chain carries TRBV6-2 or TRBV6-3 and TRBJ1-6; TRBD1 might be the D (6 bases). Per the germline V gene, CDR1 is MNHEY and CDR2 is SVGEGT. This CDR3 is built from 14 residues. With 2 bases removed from V and 11 bases from J, the gap between germline ends came to 13 bases. The CDR3: CASSYAGVRTPLHF. CDR3 in DNA: TGTGCCAGCAGTTACGCAGGGGTACGGACACCCCTCCACTTT.

Turning to this clone: Other DNA variants within this sample encode the same CDR3. The rearrangement links TRBV11-2 to TRBJ1-2; 9 bases line up with TRBD1. There are 13 residues in the CDR3. Germline values: CDR1 SGHAT, CDR2 FQNNGV. The junction had 3 bases not matched to a gene; V was cut back by 5 bases and J by 5 bases. In DNA form, the CDR3 reads TGTGCCAGCAGCCTGGGACAGGGATATGGCTACACCTTC. Translating gives CASSLGQGYGYTF.

This clone was picked up one time. The chain links TRBV6-5 to TRBJ1-6; possibly TRBD1 for D (6 bases). V gave up 7 bases and J gave up 3 bases, with 13 bases separating them. This CDR3 is 15 amino acids long. CDR1 and CDR2 from the germline V gene are MNHEY and SVGAGI. The CDR3 here is CASTQGTSYNSPLHF. Here the CDR3 DNA reads TGTGCCAGCACCCAAGGGACAAGCTATAATTCACCCCTCCACTTT.

The chain has TRBV7-2 and TRBJ2-7, with D maybe TRBD1 (6 bases). The CDR3 is 13 residues long. CDR1 is SGHTA, CDR2 FQGNSA, per germline. V was clipped by 4 bases and J by 3 bases, with 10 bases between them. DNA for the CDR3: TGTGCCAGCAGCTATGACAGGAACTACGAGCAGTACTTC. Protein product: CASSYDRNYEQYF.

The chain employs TRBV28 and TRBJ2-3; the D gene is possibly TRBD2 (5 bases). The CDR3 is made up of 14 amino acids. V was trimmed by 9 bases and J by 6 bases, leaving 19 bases between them. CDR1 is MDHEN, CDR2 SYDVKM, per germline. The CDR3 here is CASFSRGFGDTQYF. CDR3 sequence (DNA): TGTGCCAGTTTCAGTCGAGGGTTTGGGGATACGCAGTATTTT.

This clone was observed once. The chain has TRBV5-4 and TRBJ2-1; TRBD1 aligns across 8 bases. The length of the CDR3 is 15 residues. V dropped 0 bases and J dropped 6; count of bases not matched to a gene: 5. CDR1 SGHNT and CDR2 YYREEE come from the germline V gene (reference sequence). CDR3: CASSLGTGSFNEQFF. As DNA, the CDR3 is TGTGCCAGCAGCTTGGGGACAGGGAGCTTCAATGAGCAGTTCTTC.

This clone has a single count. The sample holds other DNA sequences that translate to the same CDR3. The J gene is TRBJ1-1, the V gene TRBV19; no clear D. V was shortened by 5 bases and J by 2 bases, with 9 bases between the two germline ends. The CDR3 has 13 residues. CDR1 is LNHDA and CDR2 is SQIVND in the germline V gene (reference sequence). CDR3 protein: CASSWGVNTEAFF. CDR3 sequence (DNA): TGTGCCAGTAGTTGGGGAGTAAACACTGAAGCTTTCTTT.

The rearrangement uses TRBV11-3 and TRBJ2-3; a possible D gene is TRBD1 (5 bases). The CDR3 length is 15 residues. Germline V gene data show CDR1 as SGHNT and CDR2 as YENEEA. V gave up 5 bases and J gave up 0 bases, with 12 bases separating them. The chain's CDR3 is CASSLRQYSTDTQYF. DNA for the CDR3: TGTGCCAGCAGCCTTCGACAGTATAGCACAGATACGCAGTATTTT.

V and J are TRBV2 and TRBJ1-5; maybe TRBD1 (6 bases). CDR3 length equals 14 residues. Germline values: CDR1 SNHLY, CDR2 FYNNEI. The germline V and J ends were trimmed by 7 bases and 7 bases, with 17 bases remaining between them. The CDR3 spells CASKNRADGQPQHF. Here the CDR3 DNA reads TGTGCCAGCAAGAACAGGGCCGATGGGCAGCCCCAGCATTTT.

The rearrangement links TRBV7-9 to TRBJ1-1; TRBD1 aligns across 7 bases. This CDR3 has 15 amino acids. Trimming at V came to 5 bases and at J to 0 bases, leaving 6 bases not matched to a gene. Germline CDR1 is SEHNR and CDR2 is FQNEAQ (reference sequence). The CDR3 nucleotides are TGTGCCAGCAGCCATCCGGACAGGTTGAACACTGAAGCTTTCTTT. This translates into CASSHPDRLNTEAFF.

V and J are TRBV6-5 and TRBJ1-4; D possibly corresponds to TRBD1 (5 bases). Germline V gene data show CDR1 as MNHEY and CDR2 as SVGAGI. V shed 10 bases and J shed 4 bases, with 16 bases lying between them. The CDR3 is 14 residues long. CDR3 sequence: CATSWGRLNEKLFF. CDR3 nucleotide sequence: TGTGCCACTTCTTGGGGGAGGCTTAATGAAAAACTGTTTTTT.

This clone was observed a single time. The V and J genes are TRBV7-9 and TRBJ1-4, with D hard to call. Germline V gene data show CDR1 as SEHNR and CDR2 as FQNEAQ (reference sequence). Trimming shortened V by 5 bases and J by 8 bases, and 18 bases separated the two germline ends. This CDR3 region has 15 residues. CDR3 in amino acids: CASSRTATNEEKLFF. The CDR3 DNA reads TGTGCCAGCAGCAGAACAGCAACGAATGAGGAAAAACTGTTTTTT.